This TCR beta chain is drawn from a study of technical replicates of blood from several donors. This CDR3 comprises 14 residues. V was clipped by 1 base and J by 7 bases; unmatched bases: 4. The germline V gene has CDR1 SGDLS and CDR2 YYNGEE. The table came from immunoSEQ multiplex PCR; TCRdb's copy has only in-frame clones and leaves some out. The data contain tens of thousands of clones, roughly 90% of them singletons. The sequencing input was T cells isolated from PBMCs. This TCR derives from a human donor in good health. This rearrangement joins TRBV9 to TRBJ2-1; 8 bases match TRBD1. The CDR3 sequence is CASSVIGQGNEQFF. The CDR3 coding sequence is TGTGCCAGCAGCGTAATCGGACAGGGAAATGAGCAGTTCTTC.